This T cell receptor beta chain came from a study of regulatory T cells in long-lasting Graves disease. CDR3 length: 16 residues. Looked up from germline, CDR1 is MNHNS and CDR2 is SASEGT. Trimming at V came to 7 bases and at J to 3 bases, leaving 11 bases not matched to a gene. As for time point: persistent/refractory GD, antithyroid drugs over 5 years with positive TRAb. With RNA extracted from PBMCs as input, the TCR library was made. The patients included were those that came from an endocrinology department in Xi'an, China. The authors drew around 9 milliliters of peripheral blood into EDTA tubes. Whole-study findings and limits: TRBV28, TRBJ1-2 and TRBJ2-5 emerged as the favored segments in persistent disease. Among the persistent patients, about 3,000 public clonotypes were shared, more than the roughly 990 shared among new patients.

For TCR beta, libraries came from iRepertoire HTBI primers and Arm-PCR of CDR3 regions. In TCRdb, the multiplex PCR reads were re-called with MiXCR into one record per CDR3 protein. The repertoire holds 350,000 to 450,000 distinct CDR3 sequences, with roughly 21% as singletons. A word on this clonotype: Its antigen is undetermined.

The receptor was isolated from a female donor with Graves disease. Sequencing used peripheral blood mononuclear cells (PBMCs), obtained when the disease was refractory, from a patient treated with antithyroid drugs. V gene TRBV6-1 combines with J gene TRBJ2-7, with TRBD2 matching over 11 bases. The CDR3 nucleotides are TGTGCCAGCACAATAGCGGGAGGGCCAGGCTACTACGAGCAGTACTTC. Residues: CASTIAGGPGYYEQYF.